Listed below are T cell receptor beta chains from one sample, sequenced in a study of blood T cell repertoires in COVID-19. Repertoires were generated with immunoSEQ multiplex PCR, while TCRdb's copy carries only in-frame clones and drops some. The table lists about 220,000 clones, roughly four fifths of them singletons. The sequenced sample was peripheral blood. Receptors originate from an older woman with COVID-19, enrolled during active disease. Both conserved end residues are part of each CDR3. The order of the fields is D gene, clone size, V gene, J gene, CDR3 DNA, CDR3 protein. A D gene is named only where the DNA matches it firmly. Some rows have no size entry. The others give once, few or many, or a class for an expanded clone.

>TRBD1|.|TRBV19|TRBJ1-1
TGTGCCAGTAGTCCAGGGGGTCGCACTGAAGCTTTCTTT
CASSPGGRTEAFF
>.|.|TRBV10-3|TRBJ1-2
TGTGCCATCCGGGGGGACTGGGGCTACACCTTC
CAIRGDWGYTF
>TRBD1|.|TRBV2|TRBJ1-5
TGTGCCAGCAGGGTGGACAGGGGGCCGAATCAGCCCCAGCATTTT
CASRVDRGPNQPQHF
>TRBD2|few|TRBV5-1|TRBJ2-7
TGCGCCAGCAGCACCTCACTGAGCGGGGGTCGCAGCGAGCAGTACTTC
CASSTSLSGGRSEQYF
>.|.|TRBV5-1|TRBJ1-6
TGCGCCAGCAGCTTGTGGGGGGGGAATAATTCACCCCTCCACTTT
CASSLWGGNNSPLHF
>.|once|TRBV28|TRBJ1-1
TGTGCCAGCAGTTCAGACATAACAGCTTTCTTT
CASSSDITAFF
>TRBD1|.|TRBV7-7|TRBJ2-5
TGTGCCAGCAGCTTAGGGACAGGGCAAGAGACCCAGTACTTC
CASSLGTGQETQYF
>TRBD1|.|TRBV5-1|TRBJ2-7
TGCGCCAGCAGCCCGACAGGGATCCCCTACGAGCAGTACTTC
CASSPTGIPYEQYF
>.|.|TRBV29-1|TRBJ1-2
TGCAGCGTTGTGACATCAGCTAACTATGGCTACACCTTC
CSVVTSANYGYTF
>TRBD1|.|TRBV4-1|TRBJ1-1
TGCGCCAGCAGCCGGGGGCACCGGGACAGGGGAAACACTGAAGCTTTCTTT
CASSRGHRDRGNTEAFF
>.|.|TRBV5-1|TRBJ2-1
TGCGCCAGCAGCCGGGGACTGACCTACAATGAGCAGTTCTTC
CASSRGLTYNEQFF
>TRBD1|.|TRBV10-3|TRBJ1-3
TGTGCCATCAGTGATTGGGGGACAGGGCGGGGAAGAAACACCATATATTTT
CAISDWGTGRGRNTIYF
>TRBD1|.|TRBV6-1|TRBJ1-2
TGTGCCAGCAGTGAAGCGTGGGGACAGAACTATGGCTACACCTTC
CASSEAWGQNYGYTF
>TRBD2|.|TRBV9|TRBJ2-5
TGTGCCAGCAGTCCCGGGGGGGCAGGGCGAGAGACCCAGTACTTC
CASSPGGAGRETQYF
>TRBD1|.|TRBV6-4|TRBJ1-2
TGTGCCAGATCACCGACAGGGGGCGATAGGTATGGCTACACCTTC
CARSPTGGDRYGYTF
>.|few|TRBV9|TRBJ2-1
TGTGCCAGCAGCGAACGGGACTTCGGGTACAATGAGCAGTTCTTC
CASSERDFGYNEQFF
>TRBD2|.|TRBV4-2|TRBJ2-2
TGTGCCAGCAGCGCAAGTAGGACTAGCGGTGCCACCGGGGAGCTGTTTTTT
CASSASRTSGATGELFF
>.|few|TRBV18|TRBJ1-2
TGTGCCAGCTCACCGGGGCCAGGAGTTATTGGCGGCTACACCTTC
CASSPGPGVIGGYTF
>TRBD1|.|TRBV2|TRBJ1-5
TGTGCCAGCAACCCGGGACAGGGAGGTCTGAGCAATCAGCCCCAGCATTTT
CASNPGQGGLSNQPQHF
>.|.|TRBV28|TRBJ2-3
TGTGCCAGCCTGGGGTCCCGGACTGGGGATACGCAGTATTTT
CASLGSRTGDTQYF
>TRBD1|.|TRBV2|TRBJ1-5
TGTGCCAGCAGTGTCCGGGACAGAGGCAATCAGCCCCAGCATTTT
CASSVRDRGNQPQHF
>TRBD1|once|TRBV3-1/TRBV3-2|TRBJ1-2
TGTGCCAGCAGCCAAGCTGGCACAGGGGGGTTTGGCTACACCTTC
CASSQAGTGGFGYTF
>.|.|TRBV9|TRBJ1-5
TGTGCCAGCAGCGTAGCGGCAGGGATAGGTCAGCCCCAGCATTTT
CASSVAAGIGQPQHF
>TRBD2|.|TRBV10-1|TRBJ2-3
TGCGCCAGCAGTGAGTCGGGACTATCTCTAAAAAGCACAGATACGCAGTATTTT
CASSESGLSLKSTDTQYF
>TRBD2|.|TRBV5-4|TRBJ2-5
TGTGCCAGCAGCGATGGGGGACTACAAGAGACCCAGTACTTC
CASSDGGLQETQYF
>TRBD1|.|TRBV2|TRBJ2-5
TGTGCCAGCAGTCCGGGACAGGGAGAGACCCAGTACTTC
CASSPGQGETQYF
>.|.|TRBV30|TRBJ1-5
TGTGCCTGTTCTCGAGGGGCGGGAGGAAGCAATCAGCCCCAGCATTTT
CACSRGAGGSNQPQHF
>.|.|TRBV6-1|TRBJ2-4
TGTGCCAGCAGTGAATATGGGAGGAGCTACTTC
CASSEYGRSYF
>TRBD1|.|TRBV5-1|TRBJ2-3
TGCGCCAGCACCCGACAGGGGAACACAGATACGCAGTATTTT
CASTRQGNTDTQYF
>.|.|TRBV7-2|TRBJ1-2
TGTGCCAGCAGCTTAGGGAGCTATGGCTACACCTTC
CASSLGSYGYTF
>.|.|TRBV5-1|TRBJ2-1
TGCGCCAGCAGCAAGGGGCGGGGAGACCTAAAATTCGATGAGCAGTTCTTC
CASSKGRGDLKFDEQFF
>.|.|TRBV18|TRBJ2-5
TGTGCCAGCTCACCTGGTGGGGGAGCGGGAGAGACCCAGTACTTC
CASSPGGGAGETQYF
>TRBD1|once|TRBV9|TRBJ1-4
TGTGCCAGCAGCGTCGGGACAGGGGGCGGAACTAATGAAAAACTGTTTTTT
CASSVGTGGGTNEKLFF
>.|.|TRBV2|TRBJ2-3
TGTGCCAGCAGTGTGGGGGGTATGAGGATCTGGCCCACAGATACGCAGTATTTT
CASSVGGMRIWPTDTQYF
>.|.|TRBV4-3|TRBJ2-7
TGCGCCAGCAGCCGAGAGGTGAGCGGCACCTACGAGCAGTACTTC
CASSREVSGTYEQYF
>TRBD1|.|TRBV2|TRBJ1-2
TGTGCCAGTGGACAGGACAACTATGGCTACACCTTC
CASGQDNYGYTF